This paragraph covers one TCR beta chain sequence. Its antigen remains unknown. Time point denoted: newly diagnosed, previously untreated cHL patient sample. With magnetic negative selection, CD4+ T cells were purified from PBMCs that had been thawed. Untreated, newly diagnosed classical Hodgkin lymphoma PBMCs were comparators. The data originate from a study of PD-1 blockade in classical Hodgkin lymphoma. Study results and caveats: Nothing has yet pinned down what causes the repertoire differences, possibly disease activity or prior therapy.

The data were produced by immunoSEQ multiplex PCR, yet TCRdb's version contains in-frame clones alone and is incomplete. The sample holds fewer than 25,000 clones, 90% to 95% seen once. Sequenced sample: CD4+ T cells from blood. The clonotype originates from a human donor with classical Hodgkin lymphoma.

CDR3 bases: TGTGCCAGCAGCCTGGGACACTCGAACACTGAAGCTTTCTTT. Translation: CASSLGHSNTEAFF. The chain uses TRBV11-2 and TRBJ1-1; perhaps TRBD1 as D (6 bases). The germline CDR1 and CDR2 sequences are SGHAT and FQNNGV. V was trimmed by 5 bases and J by 1 base, leaving 11 bases between them. CDR3 size: 14 residues. The full variable domain, its missing parts supplied by reference TRBV11-2 and TRBJ1-1, is EAGVAQSPRYKIIEKRQSVAFWCNPISGHATLYWYQQILGQGPKLLIQFQNNGVVDDSQLPKDRFSAERLKGVDSTLKIQPAKLEDSAVYLCASSLGHSNTEAFFGQGTRLTVV.